The text below deals with one T cell receptor (beta chain). Its antigen is not yet known. These data are taken from a study of CXCR3-negative and CXCR3-positive naive CD8 T cells (dated 2019 in TCRdb). General notes on the study: In total, approximately 140 million TRB reads were obtained, or roughly 1.5 +/- 0.3 million reads per library. The TRBV-TRBJ cluster analysis covered naive subsets from several donors and memory cells from 3 donors. Diversity and physicochemical repertoire analyses were performed on about a dozen donors pooled from two independent experiments.

Each CD8+ T cell subset was flow-sorted in triplicate, and 300,000 or so cells per subset were placed directly into RLT lysis buffer. Naive CD8+ T cells were defined stringently as CD45RO-CCR7+CD27+CD95- to exclude memory contaminants. Peripheral blood mononuclear cells were isolated from buffy coats using standard density gradient centrifugation. A FACSAria III was used to flow-sort naive CXCR3-negative and CXCR3-positive CD8+ T cells. Total RNA was extracted from sorted cells with an RNeasy Mini Kit. Points the paper makes about the study in general: Freshly isolated PBMCs were used for most assays because CXCR3 expression went down partially after cryopreservation. TRB CDR3s from CXCR3-positive naive cells showed higher hydrophobicity (lower Kidera factor 4), lower energy, and higher strength and volume indices than CXCR3-negative naive cells. Because surface CD5, which has been linked to self-reactivity in mice, was comparable between naive subsets, TCR interaction strength was also inferred from TRB CDR3 physicochemical properties. Both naive subsets had comparably high repertoire diversity, while memory CD8+ T cells had much lower repertoire diversity. Naive CXCR3-negative and CXCR3-positive cells from the same donor showed similar TRBV-TRBJ usage, whereas memory cells showed distinct patterns.

Counted from cysteine to phenylalanine, this CDR3 has 14 amino acids. Only the protein is available. CDR1 and CDR2 (SNHLY, FYNNEI) derive from the germline V gene. Sequencing relied on a NextSeq 550. The Human TCR Profiling Kit (MiLaboratory) was used to make UMI-labeled 5' RACE TRB cDNA libraries. The full amount of extracted RNA was used for cDNA synthesis, and the full amount of resulting cDNA was used for PCR amplification. Libraries were prepared in parallel with an identical number of PCR cycles. In the source study's methods: MIGEC and MiXCR extracted about 50,000 +/- 10,000 unique UMI-labeled TRB cDNA molecules per library, requiring at least two reads per UMI. Each library averaged about 38,000 +/- 11,000 functional in-frame TRB CDR3 nucleotide clonotypes without stop codons. After each sample was downsampled to 5000 UMI-labeled TRB molecules, VDJtools was used to calculate diversity metrics such as normalized Shannon-Wiener and Chao1. For the central five CDR3 residues, VDJtools calculated physicochemical properties weighted by clonotype size, namely interaction energy, strength, volume and Kidera factor 4. TCRdb reprocessed the reads, so every CDR3 protein sequence counts as one entry and DNA is not shown. TCRdb's processing, not the study's, gives the V and J calls here. The sample table on file contains 45,000 to 65,000 distinct CDR3 sequences. Around 1.5% of the sample is held by the ten biggest clonotypes.

The chain uses TRBV2 and TRBJ2-7; the TCRdb call, TRBD2, lacks DNA for checking. This receptor was taken from a human donor in good health. Some clones in this sample may be carry-over from other donors' samples. The sequenced sample was naive CXCR3- CD8+ T cells from blood. The cell subset or site label here, explained by the study, means: CD45RO-CCR7+CD27+CD95- naive CD8+ T cells lacking CXCR3 (TNR3-). The CDR3 has the sequence CACRETSGSHEQYF.